These 27 T cell receptor beta chains were sequenced from one sample in a study of regulatory T cells in long-lasting Graves disease. Arm-PCR with iRepertoire HTBI primers amplified the CDR3 regions for these TCR beta libraries. TCRdb reprocessed the multiplex PCR reads via MiXCR and lists one record per CDR3 protein. The sample shows a few hundred thousand distinct CDR3 sequences, 18% of them seen only once. As to time point: newly diagnosed GD, antithyroid drugs for less than 3 months. With RNA extracted from PBMCs as input, the TCR library was made. The material sequenced was peripheral blood mononuclear cells (PBMCs), taken at new diagnosis, from a patient treated with antithyroid drugs. The receptors were sampled from a female donor with Graves disease.

This clonotype was observed many times. The chain has TRBV10-3 and TRBJ1-4; 8 bases match TRBD1. This CDR3 comprises 14 residues. Germline V gene lookup returns CDR1 ENHRY and CDR2 SYGVKD. Trimming removed 0 bases from V and 8 bases from J; junction bases left unmatched: 2. CDR3 residues: CAISESRTGEKLFF. The CDR3 DNA sequence: TGTGCCATCAGTGAGTCGAGGACAGGGGAAAAACTGTTTTTT.

The chain couples TRBV28 to TRBJ1-2; 7 positions agree with TRBD1. CDR1 MDHEN and CDR2 SYDVKM come from the germline V gene. This CDR3 is built from 14 residues. The V segment lost 1 base and the J segment 8 bases; nucleotides outside the gene matches: 7. The CDR3 spells CASSLYRQGGGYTF. The CDR3 DNA sequence: TGTGCCAGCAGTTTATATCGGCAGGGGGGAGGCTACACCTTC.

A word on this clonotype: A far larger clone is only one base removed, so a read error is likely. This rearrangement joins TRBV6-2 or TRBV6-3 to TRBJ2-5; 10 bases map to TRBD2. The ends lost 5 bases at V and 5 bases at J; junction bases unmatched: 8. The CDR3 consists of 15 residues. Germline V gene data show CDR1 as MNHEY and CDR2 as SVGEGT. The CDR3 region has the DNA TGTGCCAGCAGTGGGGCTAGCGGGAGCGTTGAGACCCAGTACTTC. It translates to CASSGASGSVETQYF.

The chain uses TRBV10-2 and TRBJ1-2; 11 positions match TRBD1. The ends lost 6 bases at V and 1 base at J; junction bases unmatched: 4. The CDR3 loop spans 15 amino acids. Per germline, CDR1 WSHSY and CDR2 SAAADI. In nucleotides, the CDR3 is TGCGCCAGCAGGAAAGGGACAGGGGGTAACTATGGCTACACCTTC. This gives the protein CASRKGTGGNYGYTF.

The rearrangement uses TRBV18 and TRBJ2-7; 11 bases line up with TRBD1. This CDR3 region has 16 residues. The trim removed 4 bases at V and 4 bases at J, leaving 9 bases unmatched. The V gene's germline CDR1 is KGHSH and CDR2 LQKENI. In DNA, the CDR3 is TGTGCCAGCTCACAGACCGGGACAGGGGGATGGTACGAGCAGTACTTC. Its translation: CASSQTGTGGWYEQYF.

This clonotype was seen repeatedly, ten times or more. The rearrangement joins TRBV20-1 to TRBJ2-3, with 8 bases matching TRBD1. Germline loops: CDR1 DFQATT, CDR2 SNEGSKA (reference sequence). Trimming removed 5 bases from V and 5 bases from J; junction bases left unmatched: 12. This CDR3 is built from 15 residues. The CDR3 loop is CSAGRQGRLGDTQYF. The CDR3 coding sequence is TGCAGTGCTGGGAGACAGGGGCGACTGGGAGATACGCAGTATTTT.

This clonotype appeared a few times. A read error may explain this, as a much larger clone is one base away. The chain has TRBV11-2 and TRBJ2-1; a possible D gene is TRBD2 (6 bases). This CDR3 region has 15 residues. Looked up from germline, CDR1 is SGHAT and CDR2 is FQNNGV. CDR3 residues: CASSLILGRYNERFF. The CDR3 nucleotides read TGTGCCAGCAGCTTGATCTTAGGGAGGTACAATGAGCGGTTCTTC.

There are many counts of this clonotype. This chain connects TRBV20-1 to TRBJ2-2; 9 bases match TRBD1. V lost 0 bases and J lost 1; bases outside the gene matches: 9. The CDR3 loop spans 18 amino acids. Germline V gives CDR1 DFQATT, CDR2 SNEGSKA (reference sequence). The DNA for the CDR3 is TGCAGTGCTAGAGATGGCCCCGCGGGACAGGGGAACACCGGGGAGCTGTTTTTT. It is translated as CSARDGPAGQGNTGELFF.

This clonotype was seen a few times. V is TRBV7-9 and J is TRBJ2-2; 9 nucleotides line up with TRBD1. The CDR3 contains 16 residues. Germline V CDR1 and CDR2: SEHNR, FQNEAQ (reference sequence). J was trimmed by 6 bases and V by 4 bases; bases with no gene match: 9. In nucleotides, the CDR3 is TGTGCCAGCAGCTCTTGGACAGGGGCTGCCCCCGGGGAGCTGTTTTTT. As protein: CASSSWTGAAPGELFF.

In its sample, this clonotype was seen many times. The chain uses TRBV10-3 and TRBJ2-2; 7 positions agree with TRBD2. The CDR3 is 16 amino acids. After removal of 4 bases from V and 1 base from J, the junction contained 6 bases not matched to a gene. Germline V gene data show CDR1 as ENHRY and CDR2 as SYGVKD. DNA for the CDR3: TGTGCCATCAGTGGAAGGACTAGGGGGAACACCGGGGAGCTGTTTTTT. Residues: CAISGRTRGNTGELFF.

This clonotype was seen ten or more times. This sequence joins TRBV20-1 and TRBJ1-6, with 7 bases matching TRBD1. The CDR3 runs 14 residues. CDR1 DFQATT and CDR2 SNEGSKA come from the germline V gene (reference sequence). The V segment lost 6 bases and the J segment 7 bases; nucleotides outside the gene matches: 9. The DNA for the CDR3 is TGCAGTGCGCCAGACGAGGGGGCGAATTCACCCCTCCACTTT. Protein product: CSAPDEGANSPLHF.

This chain joins TRBV6-4 and TRBJ1-5; 10 nucleotides agree with TRBD1. Germline lookup yields CDR1 MRHNA and CDR2 SNTAGT. The CDR3 is 20 residues long. Germline trimming cut 1 base from V and 0 bases from J; bases unmatched to any gene: 12. This chain's CDR3 is CASSDFGPGQGSYSNQPQHF. The CDR3 bases are TGTGCCAGCAGTGACTTTGGGCCGGGACAGGGGTCATATAGCAATCAGCCCCAGCATTTT.

This clonotype has only a few counts. It is likely a read error: a sequence one base away is far more abundant. This chain links TRBV7-2 with TRBJ2-4; 7 bases are a match to TRBD1. TRBJ2-5 matches the DNA end more closely, so the J call is doubtful. This CDR3 contains 14 residues. Germline CDR1 SGHTA, CDR2 FQGNSA. Here the CDR3 DNA reads TGTGCCAGAAGCTTAGGGACAGTGGGGGAGACCCAGTACTTC. This translates into CARSLGTVGETQYF.

This clonotype has ten or more counts. The V and J genes are TRBV18 and TRBJ1-1; no definite D call. V dropped 6 bases and J dropped 3 bases, with 17 bases sitting between them. The germline CDR1 and CDR2 sequences are KGHSH and LQKENI. The CDR3 totals 15 residues. The DNA for the CDR3 is TGTGCCAGCTCTCCCCGAGAAGTAGGGTACACTGAAGCTTTCTTT. This gives the protein CASSPREVGYTEAFF.

Concerning this clonotype itself: A much larger clone lies a single base off, so this may be a read error. The chain links TRBV25-1 to TRBJ1-6; D not resolved. The CDR3 has 15 residues. Germline V lookup: CDR1 MGHDK, CDR2 SYGVNS. The V end was cut by 5 bases, the J end by 6 bases, with 14 bases between. For the CDR3, the DNA is TGTGCCAGCAGTTCGATCGGTCGAAGTAATTCACCCCTCCACTTT. Its protein product is CASSSIGRSNSPLHF.

This clonotype was counted many times. This sequence joins TRBV20-1 and TRBJ2-3; TRBD1 is a possible D gene (6 bases). The V gene lost 6 bases and the J gene lost 1 base, with 14 bases spanning the gap. This CDR3 comprises 14 residues. Germline values: CDR1 DFQATT, CDR2 SNEGSKA (reference sequence). The CDR3 region has the DNA TGCAGTGCCCTTCAGGGGTCTGGCACAGATACGCAGTATTTT. Its protein is CSALQGSGTDTQYF.

This clonotype came up many times. This chain connects TRBV7-8 to TRBJ2-5, with D possibly matching TRBD2 (5 bases). The CDR3 is made up of 14 amino acids. Germline CDR1 and CDR2: SGHVS and FQNEAQ. V was shortened by 1 base and J by 4 bases, with 10 bases between the two germline ends. CDR3 sequence reads: CASSLGVGVETQYF. In DNA, the CDR3 is TGTGCCAGCAGCTTAGGGGTGGGAGTAGAGACCCAGTACTTC.

This clonotype was counted ten times or more. This chain links TRBV6-2 or TRBV6-3 with TRBJ1-1; D is possibly TRBD1 (5 bases). Germline V lookup: CDR1 MNHEY, CDR2 SVGEGT. This CDR3 is 14 amino acids long. Trimming shortened V by 8 bases and J by 4 bases, and 17 bases separated the two germline ends. CDR3 sequence: CASGERQSGTEAFF. The CDR3, as DNA: TGTGCCAGCGGAGAGAGACAGTCAGGCACTGAAGCTTTCTTT.

The J gene is TRBJ2-5, the V gene TRBV20-1, with TRBD2 matching over 13 bases. This CDR3 has 17 residues. Germline V gene data show CDR1 as DFQATT and CDR2 as SNEGSKA (reference sequence). Germline trimming cut 3 bases from V and 4 bases from J; bases unmatched to any gene: 11. CDR3 DNA: TGCAGTGCTAGGGCCGGGACTAGCGGGATGGGGGCAGAGACCCAGTACTTC. This gives the protein CSARAGTSGMGAETQYF.

This clonotype was seen repeatedly, ten times or more. This chain links TRBV15 with TRBJ2-3; tentative D call: TRBD2 (5 bases). The CDR3 has 16 residues. The V gene lost 1 base and the J gene lost 3 bases, with 14 bases spanning the gap. Germline assignment: CDR1 LNHNV and CDR2 YYDKDF (reference sequence). CDR3 sequence reads: CATSRVTGIVTDTQYF. Here the CDR3 DNA reads TGTGCCACCAGCAGAGTTACCGGGATTGTGACAGATACGCAGTATTTT.

With regard to this clonotype: Lacking the conserved final phenylalanine or tryptophan, this CDR3 likely reflects a read error. The limits of the CDR3 on the DNA are not certain, so only TCRdb's listed CDR3 is given. This chain links TRBV11-2 with TRBJ1-2; the table calls TRBD1, which could not be checked here. The germline V gene encodes CDR1 SGHAT and CDR2 FQNNGV. The CDR3 comprises 8 residues, both ends counted. The CDR3 protein is CASSPRGG.

This clonotype was counted at least ten times. A much larger clone differs by one base, so this may be a read error. This chain uses TRBV20-1 with TRBJ1-1; 8 bases line up with TRBD1. Germline V CDR1 and CDR2: DFQATT, SNEGSKA (reference sequence). The CDR3 runs to 12 residues. The J segment lost 2 bases and the V segment lost 6 bases, leaving 2 bases of the junction unmatched. CDR3 amino acids: CSASGGNTEAFF. The CDR3 DNA is TGCAGTGCCTCAGGGGGCAACACTGAAGCTTTCTTT.

This clonotype has ten or more counts. The gene calls are TRBV19 and TRBJ2-2; 8 bases are shared with TRBD1. CDR3 length: 16 amino acids. Germline V lookup: CDR1 LNHDA, CDR2 SQIVND (reference sequence). Trimming took 1 base from V and 4 from J; bases not matched to a gene: 5. The CDR3 DNA reads TGTGCCAGTAGTATAGGGCTGGACAGGGCCACCGGGGAGCTGTTTTTT. Translating gives CASSIGLDRATGELFF.

This clonotype was recorded many times. V is TRBV20-1 and J is TRBJ2-7, with D uncertain. This CDR3 region has 13 residues. V shed 2 bases and J shed 0 bases, with 8 bases lying between them. Germline V CDR1 and CDR2: DFQATT, SNEGSKA (reference sequence). The CDR3 spells CSARLPNSYEQYF. In DNA, the CDR3 is TGCAGTGCTAGACTGCCCAACTCCTACGAGCAGTACTTC.

Notes on this clonotype: This probably arose from a read error, given a far larger clone one base away. The genes are TRBV6-5 and TRBJ2-1, with 7 bases matching TRBD2. The CDR3 is made up of 13 amino acids. With V trimmed by 6 bases and J by 3 bases, 2 bases remained unmatched. CDR1 and CDR2 (germline): MNHEY, SVGAGI. The CDR3 DNA is TGTGCCAGCAGCCGGACTAGCTACAATGAGCAGTTCTTC. Its protein product is CASSRTSYNEQFF.

Details on this clonotype: Just one base apart from a much larger clone, this may be a read error. V gene TRBV24-1 combines with J gene TRBJ2-5; TRBD2 might be the D (7 bases). Deletions cut 9 bases from V and 2 bases from J, with 24 bases between. Germline V gives CDR1 KGHDR, CDR2 SFDVKD. This CDR3 is 17 amino acids long. CDR3 sequence: CATGGGIGLPGQETQYF. The CDR3 bases are TGTGCCACCGGGGGGGGCATCGGCTTACCGGGGCAAGAGACCCAGTACTTC.

In this sample, this clonotype turned up a few times. The chain combines TRBV28 with TRBJ2-1; 10 nucleotides align to TRBD1. Germline V gene lookup returns CDR1 MDHEN and CDR2 SYDVKM. After removal of 5 bases from V and 16 bases from J, the junction contained 5 bases not matched to a gene. This CDR3 comprises 11 residues. The CDR3 DNA follows: TGTGCCAGCAGTCCCGGGACAGGGGATTTCTTC. Translation gives CASSPGTGDFF.